The 10 T cell receptor beta chains below all came from one sample that was sequenced in a study of blood T cell repertoires in COVID-19. Only in-frame clones appear in the TCRdb table, and some are missing; sequencing was by immunoSEQ multiplex PCR. The data contain 80,000 to 100,000 clones, 90% to 95% of them singletons. The sample was peripheral blood. Source of these receptors: a human donor with active COVID-19. The donor label of this sample is uncertain.

The gene calls are TRBV13 and TRBJ2-7; tentative D call: TRBD2 (6 bases). The V gene's germline CDR1 is PRHDT and CDR2 FYEKMQ (reference sequence). The V end was cut by 0 bases, the J end by 6 bases, with 9 bases between. The CDR3 runs 13 residues. CDR3 sequence: CASSLGDYSEQYF. The CDR3 bases are TGTGCCAGCAGCTTAGGGGACTATTCCGAGCAGTACTTC.

The CDR3 spells CASSQERQNTGELFF. The CDR3 DNA sequence: TGTGCCAGCAGCCAAGAGAGGCAGAACACCGGGGAGCTGTTTTTT. V usage is TRBV3-1 (or the pseudogene TRBV3-2) and J usage is TRBJ2-2; D remains ambiguous. The CDR3 runs to 15 residues. Germline CDR1 LGHDT, CDR2 YNNKEL (reference sequence). The V gene lost 0 bases and the J gene lost 1 base, with 6 bases spanning the gap.

V gene TRBV7-9 combines with J gene TRBJ1-1; unclear D gene. The germline V gene has CDR1 SEHNR and CDR2 FQNEAQ (reference sequence). The V gene lost 6 bases and the J gene lost 7 bases, with 9 bases spanning the gap. The CDR3 extends over 11 amino acids. Here the CDR3 reads CASRLTGEAFF. The DNA for the CDR3 is TGTGCCAGCAGGCTTACGGGTGAAGCTTTCTTT.

The V gene is TRBV6-5, the J gene TRBJ2-7; 12 nucleotides match TRBD2. V dropped 2 bases and J dropped 2; count of bases not matched to a gene: 4. The CDR3 loop spans 16 amino acids. The germline V gene encodes CDR1 MNHEY and CDR2 SVGAGI. CDR3 protein: CASSYRTSGDPYEQYF. The CDR3 bases are TGTGCCAGCAGTTACAGGACTAGCGGGGATCCCTACGAGCAGTACTTC.

This clone was seen once. The gene calls are TRBV4-1 and TRBJ1-2, with D hard to call. The CDR3 contains 13 residues. Germline V gene data show CDR1 as MGHRA and CDR2 as YSYEKL. V dropped 0 bases and J dropped 5 bases, with 7 bases sitting between them. Here the CDR3 DNA reads TGCGCCAGCAGCCAAGATCTAACTTATGGCTACACCTTC. Translation gives CASSQDLTYGYTF.

This sequence joins TRBV9 and TRBJ2-7, with D tentatively TRBD2 (6 bases). The V gene's germline CDR1 is SGDLS and CDR2 YYNGEE. Trimming cost V 3 bases and J 3 bases, with 13 bases left between them. The CDR3 consists of 14 residues. This CDR3 is CASSANQDYYEQYF. The CDR3 DNA reads as TGTGCCAGCAGCGCCAATCAGGACTACTACGAGCAGTACTTC.

This chain uses TRBV18 with TRBJ1-3; D possibly corresponds to TRBD1 (6 bases). Germline V gives CDR1 KGHSH, CDR2 LQKENI. The germline V and J ends were trimmed by 6 bases and 0 bases, with 12 bases remaining between them. This CDR3 comprises 15 residues. CDR3 bases: TGTGCCAGCTCCCCGGGGGGGCGCTCTGGAAACACCATATATTTT. It translates to CASSPGGRSGNTIYF.

Here the CDR3 reads CASSTITSAAGELFF. CDR3 sequence (DNA): TGTGCCAGCAGCACCATTACTAGCGCCGCCGGGGAGCTGTTTTTT. The V and J genes are TRBV7-6 and TRBJ2-2; 7 bases map to TRBD2. This CDR3 contains 15 residues. The germline V gene has CDR1 SGHVS and CDR2 FNYEAQ. The V segment lost 5 bases and the J segment 6 bases; nucleotides outside the gene matches: 9.

Remarks on this clone: Other DNA sequences in the sample encode the same CDR3. J is TRBJ2-5 and V is TRBV3-1 (or the pseudogene TRBV3-2), with 8 bases fitting TRBD1. J was trimmed by 4 bases and V by 4 bases; bases with no gene match: 2. This CDR3 has 13 amino acids. The germline gives CDR1 LGHDT, CDR2 YNNKEL (reference sequence). CDR3 nucleotides: TGTGCCAGCAGCCCGGACAGGGTAGAGACCCAGTACTTC. It translates to CASSPDRVETQYF.

Here the CDR3 DNA reads TGTGCCAGCAGGACGACTAGCGGGGGGCTTAGTCTCGGCGAGCAGTACTTC. It translates to CASRTTSGGLSLGEQYF. The chain joins TRBV28 to TRBJ2-7; TRBD2 aligns across 13 bases. With 6 bases clipped from V and 6 bases from J, the junction kept 14 bases outside the gene matches. In germline, CDR1 is MDHEN, CDR2 SYDVKM. This CDR3 is built from 17 residues. Full variable domain (missing parts from reference TRBV28 and TRBJ2-7): DVKVTQSSRYLVKRTGEKVFLECVQDMDHENMFWYRQDPGLGLRLIYFSYDVKMKEKGDIPEGYSVSREKKERFSLILESASTNQTSMYLCASRTTSGGLSLGEQYFGPGTRLTVT.